This T cell receptor (beta chain) came from a study of early T cells in non-severe SARS-CoV-2 infection. By share, this clonotype ranks as medium-sized. V was cut by 2 bases and J by 4 bases, with 14 bases left in between. This CDR3 comprises 16 residues. Germline V CDR1 and CDR2: MNHEY, SVGAGI. In TCRdb, the 5' RACE reads were re-called with MiXCR into one record per CDR3 protein. The repertoire consists of approximately 9,900 distinct CDR3 sequences, with more than 4.5% occurring once and the leading ten covering more than 9.5%. Input material: whole blood. The V gene is TRBV6-5, the J gene TRBJ2-2, with D tentatively TRBD1 or TRBD2 (5 bases each). The sequence derives from an adult who was a healthcare worker with PCR-confirmed SARS-CoV-2 infection or an uninfected control (not recorded which). The CDR3 is CASSYRGGRGTGELFF. The CDR3 DNA reads TGTGCCAGCAGTTACCGGGGCGGGCGCGGCACCGGGGAGCTGTTTTTT.